Sequencing of this T cell receptor (beta chain) was carried out in a study of blood T cell repertoires in COVID-19. Only a few counts were recorded for this clone. Source study methods: Amplification from reference gene primers served as the basis for estimated nucleated cell counts. Sequencing was performed with immunoSEQ multiplex PCR; in TCRdb, only in-frame clones are kept and a portion is missing. Clonal size and the V and J genes are those of that table, whereas D and trimming came from the DNA. The table has some 210,000 clones, 80% to 90% seen once. Germline CDR1 and CDR2: WNHNN and SYGVQD (reference sequence). The CDR3 totals 13 residues. Losses at the gene ends were 4 bases for V and 4 bases for J; bases not matched to a gene: 3.

This clonotype was obtained from a woman in her forties or fifties with active or convalescent COVID-19. The rearrangement joins TRBV10-1 to TRBJ2-5; TRBD2 aligns across 7 bases. Material for sequencing was peripheral blood. CDR3 residues: CASSVRGGETQYF. Here the CDR3 DNA reads TGCGCCAGCAGTGTCCGCGGGGGAGAGACCCAGTACTTC.